Described below is a single T cell receptor (beta chain) sequence and its context. Its antigen is undetermined. One end of the junction does not line up with germline, which may come from a read error. The data originate from a study of OX40 agonist ivuxolimab in advanced cancers. Across the whole study: At around 81% male, the cohort had a mean age of 60 years, ranging from roughly 20 to 85.

The CDR3 runs to 14 residues. Germline-derived CDR1 and CDR2 are SGDLS and YYNGEE. Assay: immunoSEQ multiplex PCR; the TCRdb copy retains only in-frame clones and omits some. Of about 46,000 clones in the sample, more than 80% were seen once. Study outcomes and limitations: Blood T cells, both CD4+ and CD8+, expanded clonally by week 6 at 0.1 to 3.0 mg/kg. Expanded clones belonging to CD8+ T cells outnumbered, on average, those of CD4+.

The sequence derives from an adult with an advanced solid tumor such as melanoma, head and neck, liver or kidney cancer. The chain joins TRBV9 to TRBJ2-2; D is possibly TRBD2 (5 bases). The sequencing used CD4+ or CD8+ T cells sorted from blood, collected in a trial of the OX40 agonist ivuxolimab. CDR3 residues: CASSVAGNAGELFF. The DNA of the CDR3 is TGTGCCAGCAGCGTAGCCGGGAACGCCGGGGAGCTGTTTTTT.